This passage covers 19 T cell receptor beta chains from one sample sequenced in a study of blood T cell repertoires in COVID-19. Profiling relied on immunoSEQ multiplex PCR, and the TCRdb table lists in-frame clones only, not all of them. There are 130,000 to 150,000 clones in the sample; around 80% occur only once, and less than 4.5% lies in the top ten. Material for sequencing was peripheral blood. All receptors come from a man aged 60 to 75 with acute or convalescent COVID-19.

V gene TRBV28 combines with J gene TRBJ2-1; D gene unclear. Germline assignment: CDR1 MDHEN and CDR2 SYDVKM. Trimming took 6 bases from V and 5 from J, leaving 14 bases between them. The length of the CDR3 is 14 residues. CDR3 residues: CASSPFGADNEQFF. DNA for the CDR3: TGTGCCAGCAGCCCCTTCGGCGCGGACAATGAGCAGTTCTTC.

The CDR3 loop is CASSQVSGYNEQFF. The DNA of the CDR3 is TGTGCCAGCAGCCAAGTCAGCGGTTACAATGAGCAGTTCTTC. The genes are TRBV3-1 (or the pseudogene TRBV3-2) and TRBJ2-1; possibly TRBD2 for D (5 bases). Germline lookup yields CDR1 LGHDT and CDR2 YNNKEL (reference sequence). The CDR3 runs 14 residues. Trimming took off 1 base at V and 4 bases at J, with 8 bases between the two ends.

This clone was detected once. The chain joins TRBV19 to TRBJ2-7; 7 bases align to TRBD1. Germline V lookup: CDR1 LNHDA, CDR2 SQIVND (reference sequence). The CDR3 is 14 residues long. The V gene end was trimmed by 2 bases and the J gene end by 6 bases; junction bases not matched to a gene: 7. The CDR3 DNA sequence: TGTGCCAGTAGTATAAACAGGGGTACTCCCGAGCAGTACTTC. Its protein product is CASSINRGTPEQYF.

The chain has TRBV30 and TRBJ2-5; D possibly corresponds to TRBD2 (6 bases). Germline CDR1 reads GTSNPN; CDR2 reads SVGIG (reference sequence). There are 12 residues in the CDR3. V was pared by 2 bases and J by 7 bases, with 11 bases between. CDR3 residues: CAWSSGLGTQYF. CDR3 coding DNA: TGTGCCTGGAGTTCGGGACTGGGGACCCAGTACTTC.

This chain links TRBV4-3 with TRBJ2-1; possible D gene TRBD2, 5 bases. The CDR3 length is 17 residues. Germline V lookup: CDR1 LGHNA, CDR2 YSLEER. V was pared by 0 bases and J by 6 bases, with 18 bases between. CDR3 sequence (DNA): TGCGCCAGCAGCCAAGAAGTGGGGAAGGGCCGGGGCAATGAGCAGTTCTTC. Protein: CASSQEVGKGRGNEQFF.

This chain joins TRBV5-1 and TRBJ2-3, with D perhaps TRBD1 (6 bases). The germline V gene has CDR1 SGHRS and CDR2 YFSETQ. CDR3 length: 14 amino acids. Trimming pared 9 bases from V and 1 base from J, leaving 15 bases between. The CDR3 region is CATKVGAGTDTQYF. Here the CDR3 DNA reads TGCGCCACCAAAGTGGGGGCTGGCACAGATACGCAGTATTTT.

The gene calls are TRBV9 and TRBJ1-1, with D uncertain. This CDR3 has 14 residues. Trimming cost V 7 bases and J 3 bases, with 16 bases left between them. Germline loops: CDR1 SGDLS, CDR2 YYNGEE. The CDR3 region is CASSLALRDTEAFF. The CDR3 DNA follows: TGTGCCAGCTCTTTGGCCCTCCGGGACACTGAAGCTTTCTTT. Using reference TRBV9 and TRBJ1-1 for the parts outside the CDR3, the full variable domain is DSGVTQTPKHLITATGQRVTLRCSPRSGDLSVYWYQQSLDQGLQFLIQYYNGEERAKGNILERFSAQQFPDLHSELNLSSLELGDSALYFCASSLALRDTEAFFGQGTRLTVV.

This clone was detected once. This chain links TRBV7-9 with TRBJ1-2, with D unclear. Deletions cut 3 bases from V and 4 bases from J, with 15 bases between. Germline loops: CDR1 SEHNR, CDR2 FQNEAQ (reference sequence). The CDR3 spans 15 residues. CDR3 in DNA: TGTGCCAGCAGCTTGAGTTGGCAGGTTGGCTATGGCTACACCTTC. It is translated as CASSLSWQVGYGYTF.

CDR3 sequence reads: CASSDRVGPPQHF. DNA for the CDR3: TGTGCCAGCAGTGACAGGGTAGGACCGCCCCAGCATTTT. The chain employs TRBV12-3 or TRBV12-4 and TRBJ1-5; 7 nucleotides agree with TRBD1. J was trimmed by 9 bases and V by 5 bases; bases with no gene match: 7. This CDR3 comprises 13 residues.

The chain joins TRBV5-8 to TRBJ1-2; 7 nucleotides match TRBD1. The CDR3 loop spans 17 amino acids. Germline-derived CDR1 and CDR2 are SGHTS and YDEGEE. Trimming removed 1 base from V and 2 bases from J; junction bases left unmatched: 11. The CDR3 sequence: CASSLPITGDLNYGYTF. Written as DNA, the CDR3 is TGTGCCAGCAGCTTGCCGATAACAGGGGACCTCAACTATGGCTACACCTTC.

In nucleotides, the CDR3 is TGTGCCAGCAGGCGGACAGGGGGCGATACTGAAGCTTTCTTT. This gives the protein CASRRTGGDTEAFF. The V and J genes are TRBV6-5 and TRBJ1-1, with TRBD1 matching 11 bases. Germline V gives CDR1 MNHEY, CDR2 SVGAGI. This CDR3 region has 14 residues. J gave up 5 bases and V 6 bases, and 5 bases lay outside the gene matches.

Many counts were recorded for this clone. The rearrangement uses TRBV7-2 and TRBJ1-5, with 10 bases identical to TRBD1. CDR3 length: 18 amino acids. Trimming cost V 7 bases and J 0 bases; bases outside gene matches: 12. Germline V lookup: CDR1 SGHTA, CDR2 FQGNSA. The CDR3 DNA is TGTGCCAGCAACCGTCAGGGGACAGGGGTTCTTAGCAATCAGCCCCAGCATTTT. Amino acids: CASNRQGTGVLSNQPQHF.

The V gene is TRBV6-5, the J gene TRBJ2-7; D may be TRBD2 (6 bases). This CDR3 region has 15 residues. V gave up 4 bases and J gave up 1 base, with 14 bases separating them. Germline V gene sequence: CDR1 MNHEY, CDR2 SVGAGI. As DNA, the CDR3 is TGTGCCAGCAGTTCCCCGGGACTGACATCCTACGAGCAGTACTTC. As protein: CASSSPGLTSYEQYF.

The chain carries TRBV27 and TRBJ1-2, with 7 bases that match TRBD1. J lost 0 bases, V lost 6 bases, and 10 bases had no gene match. The CDR3 has 16 residues. Germline V gives CDR1 MNHEY, CDR2 SMNVEV (reference sequence). Written as DNA, the CDR3 is TGTGCCAGCAGGGAAAGACAGGGCCCTCCTAACTATGGCTACACCTTC. It specifies CASRERQGPPNYGYTF.

The gene calls are TRBV28 and TRBJ1-5, with D unresolved. Germline V gene lookup returns CDR1 MDHEN and CDR2 SYDVKM. The CDR3 sequence is 14 residues long. V lost 5 bases to trimming and J lost 0 bases, with 8 bases between them. In nucleotides, the CDR3 is TGTGCCAGCAGTGATTCAGGTAGCAATCAGCCCCAGCATTTT. This sequence encodes CASSDSGSNQPQHF.

J is TRBJ1-3 and V is TRBV30; D is perhaps TRBD1 (6 bases). The CDR3 runs to 16 residues. CDR1 is GTSNPN and CDR2 is SVGIG in the germline V gene (reference sequence). V dropped 2 bases and J dropped 1 base, with 15 bases sitting between them. CDR3 in amino acids: CAWSLSGTTSGNTIYF. CDR3 DNA sequence: TGTGCCTGGAGTTTGTCTGGGACAACGTCTGGAAACACCATATATTTT.

This chain connects TRBV18 to TRBJ2-7, with D possibly matching TRBD2 (6 bases). The CDR3 has 13 amino acids. Germline values: CDR1 KGHSH, CDR2 LQKENI. V lost 3 bases and J lost 7, with 13 bases in between. As DNA, the CDR3 is TGTGCCAGCTCACCGGGGGGTCCGGGAGAGCAGTACTTC. This encodes CASSPGGPGEQYF.

V gene TRBV18 combines with J gene TRBJ2-2; 7 nucleotides match TRBD1. J was trimmed by 6 bases and V by 1 base; bases with no gene match: 5. Germline CDR1 KGHSH, CDR2 LQKENI. This CDR3 has 15 residues. This CDR3 is CASSPRQGLAGELFF. In DNA form, the CDR3 reads TGTGCCAGCTCACCACGACAGGGTCTGGCCGGGGAGCTGTTTTTT.

The chain links TRBV2 to TRBJ2-5, with D possibly TRBD1 on 5 matching bases. This CDR3 is 14 amino acids long. Germline V gene lookup returns CDR1 SNHLY and CDR2 FYNNEI. Between the trimmed V and J ends, which lost 2 bases and 4 bases, there was a span of 11 bases. CDR3 sequence reads: CASSEIQGRETQYF. CDR3 coding DNA: TGTGCCAGCAGTGAAATCCAGGGTCGAGAGACCCAGTACTTC.